Below are 11 T cell receptor beta chains sequenced from a single sample in a study of shared clonotypes between healthy human individuals. Here immunoSEQ multiplex PCR was the method, and the copy in TCRdb shows in-frame clones only, minus some. The sample lists roughly 1,600,000 clones; around 98.5% were seen once. The source material was naive CD4+ T cells sorted from blood. Described subset: CD45RA+ positively selected. The receptors come from a man aged 25 to 45 in good health.

A single count supports this clone. The V gene is TRBV12-5, the J gene TRBJ2-1; D is ambiguous. Trimming removed 2 bases from V and 10 bases from J, with 9 bases in between. CDR3 length equals 12 residues. CDR1 and CDR2 from the germline V gene are LGHNT and FRNRAP. CDR3 in DNA: TGTGCTAGTGGTTTGAATGAGATAGAGCAGTTCTTC. Protein: CASGLNEIEQFF.

J is TRBJ2-7 and V is TRBV18; D call uncertain. This CDR3 has 15 amino acids. Trimming cost V 0 bases and J 0 bases, with 9 bases left between them. Per the germline V gene, CDR1 is KGHSH and CDR2 is LQKENI. The CDR3 DNA follows: TGTGCCAGCTCACCACCGGAACACAGCTCCTACGAGCAGTACTTC. Protein sequence: CASSPPEHSSYEQYF.

The chain joins TRBV28 to TRBJ1-2, with D perhaps matching TRBD1 (5 bases). Between the trimmed V and J ends, which lost 2 bases and 13 bases, there was a span of 20 bases. The CDR3 runs 14 residues. Germline loops: CDR1 MDHEN, CDR2 SYDVKM. CDR3 protein: CASSLGQGGTVSTF. Here the CDR3 DNA reads TGTGCCAGCAGTTTAGGCCAGGGAGGAACGGTGAGCACCTTC.

The chain links TRBV2 to TRBJ2-5, with a weak D call TRBD1 (6 bases). CDR3 length: 14 residues. V was pared by 6 bases and J by 1 base, with 12 bases between. CDR1 and CDR2 (germline): SNHLY, FYNNEI. The CDR3 loop is CASSWDTSQETQYF. In DNA, the CDR3 is TGTGCCAGCAGCTGGGACACGAGCCAAGAGACCCAGTACTTC.

The gene calls are TRBV5-8 and TRBJ2-7; 10 bases are a match to TRBD1. J lost 4 bases, V lost 4 bases, and 8 bases had no gene match. The CDR3 sequence is 15 residues long. Germline V gene data show CDR1 as SGHTS and CDR2 as YDEGEE. The CDR3 coding sequence is TGTGCCAGCAGCCAGACAGGGGGCGACTGGTACGAGCAGTACTTC. Its protein product is CASSQTGGDWYEQYF. Based on the CDR3 plus reference TRBV5-8 and TRBJ2-7, the full variable domain is EAGVTQSPTHLIKTRGQQATLRCSPISGHTSVYWYQQALGLGLQFLLWYDEGEERNRGNFPPRFSGRQFPNYSSELNVNALELEDSALYLCASSQTGGDWYEQYFGPGTRLTVT.

This clone was seen once. The V gene is TRBV19, the J gene TRBJ1-5, with a possible D match to TRBD1 (5 bases). The CDR3 is 14 residues long. Between the trimmed V and J ends, which lost 9 bases and 7 bases, there was a span of 19 bases. Germline CDR1 reads LNHDA; CDR2 reads SQIVND (reference sequence). CDR3 loop: CASRIGAGGQPQHF. DNA of the CDR3: TGTGCCAGCAGAATAGGGGCCGGGGGACAGCCCCAGCATTTT.

This clone was observed a single time. The genes are TRBV6-1 and TRBJ1-1, with unresolved D. The CDR3 is 15 residues long. The V and J ends lost 8 bases and 1 base respectively, with 17 bases between them. CDR1 and CDR2 (germline): MNHNS, SASEGT. The CDR3 DNA sequence: TGTGCCAGCCGTTGGACCCTGGCGGCGAACACTGAAGCTTTCTTT. Encoded protein: CASRWTLAANTEAFF.

This clone has only one observation. CDR3 sequence: CASSESTGIGLGYGYTF. In nucleotides, the CDR3 is TGCGCCAGCAGTGAGTCGACCGGGATTGGGTTAGGCTATGGCTACACCTTC. The chain links TRBV10-2 to TRBJ1-2, with unresolved D. CDR3 length equals 17 residues. The V end was cut by 0 bases, the J end by 4 bases, with 18 bases between. Germline V gene lookup returns CDR1 WSHSY and CDR2 SAAADI.

The chain links TRBV6-5 to TRBJ2-7; D not resolved. The CDR3 has 15 residues. Trimming removed 0 bases at V and 2 bases at J, with 11 bases between. Germline CDR1 and CDR2: MNHEY and SVGAGI. In DNA form, the CDR3 reads TGTGCCAGCAGTTACTCCGCGGACCAAACCTACGAGCAGTACTTC. It is translated as CASSYSADQTYEQYF.

This clone was counted a single time. In the same sample, other DNA sequences code for this CDR3. This chain connects TRBV5-1 to TRBJ2-2, with D unresolved. The CDR3 runs 16 residues. Between the trimmed V and J ends, which lost 0 bases and 0 bases, there was a span of 9 bases. Germline lookup yields CDR1 SGHRS and CDR2 YFSETQ. The CDR3 DNA reads TGCGCCAGCAGCTTGGTGTCTGGAGCGAACACCGGGGAGCTGTTTTTT. Protein product: CASSLVSGANTGELFF.

This clone appeared once. This CDR3 is also generated by other DNA sequences in the sample. V usage is TRBV9 and J usage is TRBJ2-1, with D maybe TRBD2 (5 bases). Trimming cost V 0 bases and J 4 bases, with 8 bases left between them. Looked up from germline, CDR1 is SGDLS and CDR2 is YYNGEE. The CDR3 loop spans 14 amino acids. The CDR3 DNA reads as TGTGCCAGCAGCGTAGGCGGACTTTACAATGAGCAGTTCTTC. Its protein product is CASSVGGLYNEQFF.